This TCR beta chain was documented in a study of CD8 T cells in Susac syndrome. With random hexamers, about 0.5 to 1 ug RNA was reverse transcribed. Each CDR3 protein is one row after TCRdb ran MiXCR on the immunoSEQ multiplex PCR reads. The sample contains a few hundred thousand distinct CDR3 sequences, under 95% of which appear only once. TEMRA cells underwent FACS enrichment and CD8+ and CD4+ T cells underwent negative isolation. CDR3 length equals 14 residues. CDR1 and CDR2 from the germline V gene are SNHLY and FYNNEI. V lost 8 bases and J lost 0, with 10 bases in between. Source material: CD4+ T cells from PBMCs. The sequence was collected from a human donor with multiple sclerosis. The rearrangement links TRBV2 to TRBJ2-2; no clear D. The CDR3 here is CASQSDTNTGELFF. CDR3 bases: TGTGCCAGCCAAAGCGACACGAACACCGGGGAGCTGTTTTTT.